This TCR beta chain was retrieved from a study of T cell responses to AZD1222 COVID-19 vaccine. Overall study context: Doses given second, at about 4 or about 12 weeks, were pooled. General observations from the study: Repertoires were obtained only post-peak T cell response.

The V and J ends lost 1 base and 7 bases respectively, with 10 bases between them. This CDR3 spans 14 amino acids. Germline V gene sequence: CDR1 MNHNS, CDR2 SASEGT. TCRdb's table, derived via immunoSEQ multiplex PCR, lists solely in-frame clones and lacks some. The sample contains about 120,000 clones, about 89% of which appear only once. On this clone itself: What it binds is not known.

The input for sequencing was peripheral blood, taken on day 0 of AZD1222 vaccination. The chain is built from TRBV6-1 and TRBJ2-2, with D hard to call. The receptor was isolated from an adult in good health. CDR3 nucleotides: TGTGCCAGCAGTGAAGTATTAAGGAACGGGGAGCTGTTTTTT. Its protein is CASSEVLRNGELFF.